The 16 T cell receptor beta chains below come from one sample, sequenced in a study of OX40 agonist ivuxolimab in advanced cancers. The assay was immunoSEQ multiplex PCR, and TCRdb's table has in-frame clones only and misses some. This sample has over 14,000 clones, with 70% found just once. The source material was CD4+ or CD8+ T cells sorted from blood, sampled in a trial of the OX40 agonist ivuxolimab. Receptor source: an adult with an advanced solid tumor such as melanoma, head and neck, liver or kidney cancer.

The genes are TRBV10-3 and TRBJ2-1; perhaps TRBD2 as D (6 bases). The CDR3 has 14 residues. V was clipped by 3 bases and J by 6 bases, with 12 bases between them. From germline, CDR1 is ENHRY and CDR2 SYGVKD. The CDR3 region is CAISETGEVNEQFF. In DNA form, the CDR3 reads TGTGCCATCAGTGAAACGGGAGAGGTCAATGAGCAGTTCTTC.

This chain uses TRBV7-8 with TRBJ2-3; weak D call: TRBD2 (6 bases). CDR1 and CDR2 (germline): SGHVS, FQNEAQ. The V end was cut by 1 base, the J end by 0 bases, with 11 bases between. There are 16 residues in the CDR3. The CDR3 loop reads CASSLEEGGSTDTQYF. The CDR3 nucleotides read TGTGCCAGCAGCTTAGAGGAGGGCGGTAGCACAGATACGCAGTATTTT. Full variable domain (missing parts from reference TRBV7-8 and TRBJ2-3): GAGVSQSPRYKVAKRGQDVALRCDPISGHVSLFWYQQALGQGPEFLTYFQNEAQLDKSGLPSDRFFAERPEGSVSTLKIQRTQQEDSAVYLCASSLEEGGSTDTQYFGPGTRLTVL.

Here the CDR3 DNA reads TGTGCCAGCAGCGGAGACGGAAGGGAATACAATGAGCAGTTCTTC. Translated: CASSGDGREYNEQFF. The V call is TRBV13, the J call TRBJ2-1; D is unresolved. Germline loops: CDR1 PRHDT, CDR2 FYEKMQ (reference sequence). This CDR3 region has 15 residues. The V and J ends lost 5 bases and 4 bases respectively, with 15 bases between them.

This clone was seen more than once but under ten times. Within the sample, other DNA sequences also encode this same CDR3. V usage is TRBV29-1 and J usage is TRBJ1-1, with unresolved D. Trimming removed 3 bases from V and 1 base from J, with 6 bases in between. Germline CDR1 and CDR2: SQVTM and ANQGSEA. The CDR3 length is 12 residues. The CDR3 region has the DNA TGCAGCGTTGATCGGCAGAACACTGAAGCTTTCTTT. Its protein product is CSVDRQNTEAFF.

The rearrangement links TRBV7-9 to TRBJ2-1, with TRBD2 identical over 9 bases. CDR1 is SEHNR and CDR2 is FQNEAQ in the germline V gene (reference sequence). The CDR3 extends over 15 amino acids. Germline trimming cut 2 bases from V and 6 bases from J; bases unmatched to any gene: 5. The CDR3 is CASSLLAGASNEQFF. The DNA for the CDR3 is TGTGCCAGCAGCTTATTAGCGGGAGCTTCCAATGAGCAGTTCTTC.

The V and J genes are TRBV19 and TRBJ2-1; TRBD1 is a possible D gene (6 bases). Germline CDR1 is LNHDA and CDR2 is SQIVND (reference sequence). Trimming shortened V by 0 bases and J by 15 bases, and 15 bases separated the two germline ends. This CDR3 spans 13 amino acids. The CDR3 sequence is CASSIDEGGAPFF. In nucleotides, the CDR3 is TGTGCCAGTAGTATAGATGAAGGGGGAGCACCGTTCTTC.

The CDR3 sequence is CASSLSTGDYGYTF. The CDR3 nucleotides read TGTGCCAGCAGTTTATCAACAGGGGACTATGGCTACACCTTC. J is TRBJ1-2 and V is TRBV27; 7 bases line up with TRBD1. The CDR3 consists of 14 residues. Germline V gene data show CDR1 as MNHEY and CDR2 as SMNVEV (reference sequence). The ends lost 0 bases at V and 3 bases at J; junction bases unmatched: 1.

By sample fraction, this clone is medium-sized (0.01 to 0.1%). The chain links TRBV29-1 to TRBJ2-1; 8 nucleotides line up with TRBD2. The CDR3 is made up of 16 amino acids. Trimming removed 0 bases from V and 5 bases from J; junction bases left unmatched: 9. Germline CDR1 and CDR2: SQVTM and ANQGSEA. The CDR3 DNA follows: TGCAGCGTTGAAGATCCGGGCGGGAGGTCAAACAATGAGCAGTTCTTC. Translating it yields CSVEDPGGRSNNEQFF.

This chain connects TRBV2 to TRBJ2-5, with TRBD2 matching over 12 bases. The CDR3 totals 15 residues. In germline, CDR1 is SNHLY, CDR2 FYNNEI. The J segment lost 2 bases and the V segment lost 7 bases, leaving 5 bases of the junction unmatched. This CDR3 is CASTGTSGSQETQYF. The DNA for the CDR3 is TGTGCCAGCACCGGGACTAGCGGGTCTCAAGAGACCCAGTACTTC.

The chain recombines TRBV6-5 with TRBJ1-2; TRBD1 agrees at 8 bases. Losses at the gene ends were 10 bases for V and 4 bases for J; bases not matched to a gene: 11. Germline loops: CDR1 MNHEY, CDR2 SVGAGI. This CDR3 comprises 14 residues. Here the CDR3 reads CATFNGQGIYGYTF. The CDR3, as DNA: TGTGCCACCTTTAACGGACAGGGCATCTATGGCTACACCTTC.

The chain carries TRBV10-1 and TRBJ2-7, with TRBD1 matching over 7 bases. The junction had 5 bases not matched to a gene; V was cut back by 4 bases and J by 5 bases. Germline-derived CDR1 and CDR2 are WNHNN and SYGVQD (reference sequence). The CDR3 is made up of 13 amino acids. Here the CDR3 reads CASSGLTGNEQYF. The CDR3 bases are TGCGCCAGCAGTGGGCTGACAGGGAACGAGCAGTACTTC.

J is TRBJ2-7 and V is TRBV27; D is undetermined. The CDR3 extends over 13 amino acids. V lost 2 bases, J lost 3 bases, and 8 bases lay in between. Germline-derived CDR1 and CDR2 are MNHEY and SMNVEV (reference sequence). The CDR3 nucleotides read TGTGCCAGCAGTTTAGGGCAGATCTACGAGCAGTACTTC. Encoded protein: CASSLGQIYEQYF.

The rearrangement links TRBV6-5 to TRBJ2-1, with 7 bases fitting TRBD2. The trim removed 8 bases at V and 4 bases at J, leaving 5 bases unmatched. In germline, CDR1 is MNHEY, CDR2 SVGAGI. This CDR3 region has 13 residues. Written as DNA, the CDR3 is TGTGCCAGCTCGGCGGGAGCTTACAATGAGCAGTTCTTC. Its protein product is CASSAGAYNEQFF.

The chain couples TRBV7-8 to TRBJ2-7, with a weak D call TRBD2 (6 bases). Germline V lookup: CDR1 SGHVS, CDR2 FQNEAQ. The ends were cut back, 3 bases at V and 1 base at J, with 13 bases in the middle. The CDR3 spans 15 residues. In nucleotides, the CDR3 is TGTGCCAGCAGCTTGTACTCTAGCGCATCCTACGAGCAGTACTTC. It is translated as CASSLYSSASYEQYF.

This clone counts as medium-sized (0.01 to 0.1%). The V gene is TRBV28, the J gene TRBJ2-5; D could derive from TRBD1 or TRBD2 (5 bases each). Germline CDR1 is MDHEN and CDR2 is SYDVKM. Between the trimmed V and J ends, which lost 6 bases and 4 bases, there was a span of 18 bases. This CDR3 comprises 15 residues. CDR3 loop: CASRNTGTLPETQYF. The CDR3 DNA reads as TGTGCCAGCAGGAATACCGGGACCCTCCCAGAGACCCAGTACTTC. Full variable domain (outside the CDR3, taken from reference TRBV28 and TRBJ2-5): DVKVTQSSRYLVKRTGEKVFLECVQDMDHENMFWYRQDPGLGLRLIYFSYDVKMKEKGDIPEGYSVSREKKERFSLILESASTNQTSMYLCASRNTGTLPETQYFGPGTRLLVL.

The chain carries TRBV18 and TRBJ2-6; perhaps TRBD2 as D (5 bases). The CDR3 is 18 residues long. Trimming took off 5 bases at V and 5 bases at J, with 22 bases between the two ends. In germline, CDR1 is KGHSH, CDR2 LQKENI. CDR3 DNA sequence: TGTGCCAGCTCAGTCAACTCGGACTTACAAAGTCGGGCCAACGTCCTGACTTTC. Translating gives CASSVNSDLQSRANVLTF. Together with reference TRBV18 and TRBJ2-6, the CDR3 gives the full variable domain: NAGVMQNPRHLVRRRGQEARLRCSPMKGHSHVYWYRQLPEEGLKFMVYLQKENIIDESGMPKERFSAEFPKEGPSILRIQQVVRGDSAAYFCASSVNSDLQSRANVLTFGAGSRLTVL.